Below, 21 T cell receptor beta chains from the same sample are listed, as sequenced in a study of response to subunit inactivated influenza vaccine. Via MiXCR, TCRdb re-called the RT-PCR reads, giving one row per CDR3 protein. Here the sample spans some 600,000 distinct CDR3 sequences, around 15% being singletons. This specimen was PBMCs from blood, taken less than 15 days before vaccination. These receptors originate from a man between 45 and 60 years old who received an inactivated influenza vaccine.

The chain recombines TRBV9 with TRBJ2-6; D unclear. V lost 1 base and J lost 3, with 8 bases in between. The CDR3 contains 15 residues. Looked up from germline, CDR1 is SGDLS and CDR2 is YYNGEE. The CDR3 nucleotides are TGTGCCAGCAGCGTACAGGAACTTGGGGCCAACGTCCTGACTTTC. This codes for CASSVQELGANVLTF.

The chain has TRBV19 and TRBJ2-1, with 11 bases matching TRBD2. V lost 2 bases to trimming and J lost 3 bases; unmatched junction nucleotides: 9. The CDR3 has 18 amino acids. CDR1 and CDR2 from the germline V gene are LNHDA and SQIVND (reference sequence). The CDR3 DNA reads TGTGCCAGTAGTATAAGCCGGATTCTAGCGGGGGGCTACAATGAGCAGTTCTTC. Translating gives CASSISRILAGGYNEQFF.

This clonotype showed up just a few times. A read error may account for a junction end that differs from germline. The chain has TRBV6-2 or TRBV6-3 and TRBJ2-7; 10 bases match TRBD2. Germline CDR1 and CDR2: MNHEY and SVGEGT. This CDR3 comprises 12 residues. CDR3 nucleotide sequence: TGTGCCAGCAGCTCTAGCGGGAGTAAATGGAACTTC. It is translated as CASSSSGSKWNF.

The chain carries TRBV10-3 and TRBJ2-4, with D unresolved. Germline V gives CDR1 ENHRY, CDR2 SYGVKD. This CDR3 has 15 amino acids. V lost 0 bases, J lost 1 base, and 7 bases lay in between. As DNA, the CDR3 is TGTGCCATCAGTGAGTCCGACGGCGCCAAAAACATTCAGTACTTC. Residues: CAISESDGAKNIQYF.

This clonotype was found a few times. V gene TRBV10-3 combines with J gene TRBJ2-1, with TRBD2 matching 13 bases. With 7 bases clipped from V and 3 bases from J, the junction kept 3 bases outside the gene matches. The CDR3 consists of 15 residues. Germline V CDR1 and CDR2: ENHRY, SYGVKD. The CDR3: CAITGLAGDYNEQFF. The CDR3 region has the DNA TGTGCCATCACCGGACTAGCGGGGGACTACAATGAGCAGTTCTTC.

The gene calls are TRBV10-3 and TRBJ2-3; 8 nucleotides agree with TRBD2. V was pared by 0 bases and J by 10 bases, with 12 bases of the junction left unmatched. This CDR3 has 16 residues. Germline assignment: CDR1 ENHRY and CDR2 SYGVKD. Here the CDR3 reads CAISESGGGPHSPQYF. CDR3 sequence (DNA): TGTGCCATCAGTGAGTCTGGCGGGGGGCCTCATTCGCCGCAGTATTTT.

CDR3 sequence: CASSQAPTGGLADTQYF. CDR3 DNA sequence: TGCGCCAGCAGCCAGGCTCCAACAGGGGGCTTGGCAGATACGCAGTATTTT. This chain joins TRBV4-3 and TRBJ2-3; 9 bases align to TRBD1. Trimming took 3 bases from V and 4 from J; bases not matched to a gene: 11. Per the germline V gene, CDR1 is LGHNA and CDR2 is YSLEER. The CDR3 has 17 amino acids.

This chain connects TRBV25-1 to TRBJ2-2, with 8 bases lining up with TRBD1. The CDR3 is 18 amino acids. The germline V gene has CDR1 MGHDK and CDR2 SYGVNS. J was trimmed by 3 bases and V by 7 bases; bases with no gene match: 16. The CDR3: CASTVNRGKGLDTGELFF. As DNA, the CDR3 is TGTGCCAGCACGGTGAACAGGGGGAAAGGTTTGGACACCGGGGAGCTGTTTTTT.

The V call is TRBV4-3, the J call TRBJ2-7, with D possibly being TRBD1 (6 bases). Germline V gene data show CDR1 as LGHNA and CDR2 as YSLEER. Trimming pared 5 bases from V and 0 bases from J, leaving 11 bases between. The CDR3 loop spans 14 amino acids. Here the CDR3 reads CASSYRDNSYEQYF. CDR3 nucleotide sequence: TGCGCCAGCAGCTATCGGGACAACTCCTACGAGCAGTACTTC.

This clonotype has more than one count but fewer than ten. The chain employs TRBV4-1 and TRBJ1-5; 8 bases are a match to TRBD1. The CDR3 is 15 residues long. Germline CDR1 reads MGHRA; CDR2 reads YSYEKL. After removal of 10 bases from V and 0 bases from J, the junction contained 8 bases not matched to a gene. The DNA for the CDR3 is TGCGCCACCCGGGACAGGTACTATAGCAATCAGCCCCAGCATTTT. Translated: CATRDRYYSNQPQHF.

The chain uses TRBV5-1 and TRBJ2-1, with 11 bases identical to TRBD2. The V gene end was trimmed by 0 bases and the J gene end by 5 bases; junction bases not matched to a gene: 7. CDR1 is SGHRS and CDR2 is YFSETQ in the germline V gene. The CDR3 extends over 17 amino acids. CDR3 nucleotide sequence: TGCGCCAGCAGCTTGGTGCCTAGCGGGGGGTCCAACAATGAGCAGTTCTTC. Its protein is CASSLVPSGGSNNEQFF.

This clonotype was detected a few times. The chain couples TRBV4-2 to TRBJ2-2; no reliable D call. There are 16 residues in the CDR3. CDR1 and CDR2 (germline): LGHNA, YNFKEQ. Trimming took 0 bases from V and 5 from J, leaving 13 bases between them. Here the CDR3 reads CASSQDTSPGTGELFF. CDR3 in DNA: TGTGCCAGCAGCCAAGATACGAGCCCCGGGACCGGGGAGCTGTTTTTT.

The chain employs TRBV10-3 and TRBJ1-1, with D tentatively TRBD1 (6 bases). Deletions cut 1 base from V and 3 bases from J, with 9 bases between. The CDR3 is made up of 14 amino acids. Per the germline V gene, CDR1 is ENHRY and CDR2 is SYGVKD. CDR3 sequence: CAISEWGADTEAFF. In nucleotides, the CDR3 is TGTGCCATCAGTGAGTGGGGGGCGGACACTGAAGCTTTCTTT.

Written as DNA, the CDR3 is TGCAGTGCCTCACAGCGGCAGACTACTTTGGTGTACGAGCAGTACTTC. Protein sequence: CSASQRQTTLVYEQYF. This chain connects TRBV20-1 to TRBJ2-7; D might be TRBD2 (5 bases). The V gene lost 6 bases and the J gene lost 4 bases, with 25 bases spanning the gap. The CDR3 runs 16 residues. Germline V lookup: CDR1 DFQATT, CDR2 SNEGSKA (reference sequence).

This clonotype was recorded a few times. This chain uses TRBV5-6 with TRBJ2-3; D is undetermined. This CDR3 has 13 amino acids. Trimming pared 5 bases from V and 5 bases from J, leaving 12 bases between. Germline CDR1 SGHDT, CDR2 YYEEEE. The CDR3 DNA reads TGTGCCAGCAGAAGGTTAGGTGGAGATACGCAGTATTTT. Amino acid sequence: CASRRLGGDTQYF. The full variable domain, in which reference TRBV5-6 and TRBJ2-3 provide the parts outside the CDR3, is DAGVTQSPTHLIKTRGQQVTLRCSPKSGHDTVSWYQQALGQGPQFIFQYYEEEERQRGNFPDRFSGHQFPNYSSELNVNALLLGDSALYLCASRRLGGDTQYFGPGTRLTVL.

This chain connects TRBV4-3 to TRBJ2-2; 10 positions match TRBD1. Germline trimming cut 1 base from V and 4 bases from J; bases unmatched to any gene: 6. Per the germline V gene, CDR1 is LGHNA and CDR2 is YSLEER. CDR3 size: 17 residues. The CDR3 coding sequence is TGCGCCAGCAGCCAAGGAGCAAGGACAGGGGGCACCGGGGAGCTGTTTTTT. This codes for CASSQGARTGGTGELFF.

This clonotype occurred once. This rearrangement joins TRBV10-3 to TRBJ2-5; no reliable D call. The CDR3 loop spans 13 amino acids. Germline CDR1 ENHRY, CDR2 SYGVKD. With 7 bases removed from V and 0 bases from J, the gap between germline ends came to 9 bases. The CDR3 loop is CAIKETDQETQYF. Here the CDR3 DNA reads TGTGCCATCAAGGAGACGGACCAAGAGACCCAGTACTTC.

The rearrangement links TRBV18 to TRBJ2-2; D gene unclear. Germline V gene lookup returns CDR1 KGHSH and CDR2 LQKENI. V dropped 5 bases and J dropped 7 bases, with 11 bases sitting between them. This CDR3 has 13 residues. The CDR3 sequence: CASSSTWIGELFF. In nucleotides, the CDR3 is TGTGCCAGCTCATCGACATGGATCGGGGAGCTGTTTTTT. Filled out from reference TRBV18 and TRBJ2-2, the complete variable domain reads NAGVMQNPRHLVRRRGQEARLRCSPMKGHSHVYWYRQLPEEGLKFMVYLQKENIIDESGMPKERFSAEFPKEGPSILRIQQVVRGDSAAYFCASSSTWIGELFFGEGSRLTVL.

The chain recombines TRBV27 with TRBJ2-5, with 8 bases aligning to TRBD1. The CDR3 extends over 14 amino acids. Germline V gives CDR1 MNHEY, CDR2 SMNVEV (reference sequence). The J segment lost 4 bases and the V segment lost 5 bases, leaving 6 bases of the junction unmatched. This CDR3 is CASSRTGRPETQYF. CDR3 bases: TGTGCCAGCAGTCGGACAGGGAGGCCAGAGACCCAGTACTTC.

The table lists this clonotype with a few counts. This chain joins TRBV9 and TRBJ2-3, with D tentatively TRBD1 (5 bases). V gave up 0 bases and J gave up 0 bases, with 11 bases separating them. The germline V gene has CDR1 SGDLS and CDR2 YYNGEE. CDR3 length equals 16 residues. CDR3 region: CASSVGWQGSTDTQYF. For the CDR3, the DNA is TGTGCCAGCAGCGTAGGGTGGCAGGGAAGCACAGATACGCAGTATTTT.

The J gene is TRBJ1-1, the V gene TRBV29-1; the match to TRBD1 covers 7 bases. With V trimmed by 4 bases and J by 11 bases, 4 bases remained unmatched. The CDR3 runs to 10 residues. Germline V lookup: CDR1 SQVTM, CDR2 ANQGSEA. The CDR3 region has the DNA TGCAGCGTTGTAGGGGGCTGGGCTTTCTTT. This encodes CSVVGGWAFF.